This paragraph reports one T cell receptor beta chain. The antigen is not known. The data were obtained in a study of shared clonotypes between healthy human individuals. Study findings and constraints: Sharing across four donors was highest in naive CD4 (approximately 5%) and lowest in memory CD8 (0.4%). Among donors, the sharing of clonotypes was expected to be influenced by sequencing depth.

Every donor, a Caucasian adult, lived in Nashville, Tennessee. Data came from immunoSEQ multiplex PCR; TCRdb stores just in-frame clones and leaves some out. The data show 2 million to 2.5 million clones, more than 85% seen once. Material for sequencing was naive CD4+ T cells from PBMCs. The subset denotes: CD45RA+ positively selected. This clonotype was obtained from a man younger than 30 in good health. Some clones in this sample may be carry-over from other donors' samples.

CDR3 protein: CASWQGIAGAGEQFF. In DNA form, the CDR3 reads TGTGCCAGCTGGCAAGGGATAGCGGGAGCGGGTGAGCAGTTCTTC. The chain has TRBV6-5 and TRBJ2-1; TRBD2 agrees at 9 bases. V lost 8 bases to trimming and J lost 9 bases; unmatched junction nucleotides: 14. The CDR3 covers 15 residues. Germline loops: CDR1 MNHEY, CDR2 SVGAGI.